Following are 24 T cell receptor beta chains from one sample sequenced in a study of shared clonotypes between healthy human individuals. Using immunoSEQ multiplex PCR, the repertoire was profiled, and TCRdb retains in-frame clones only, with some absent. The data contain fewer than 2.5 million clones, 90% to 95% of them seen just once; the ten biggest clones take up approximately 0.35%. Sample: naive CD4+ T cells from PBMCs. As for subset: CD45RA+ positively selected. Source of these receptors: a young man in good health. Some clones in this sample may be carry-over from other donors' samples.

The rearrangement joins TRBV28 to TRBJ2-1; 7 nucleotides agree with TRBD2. Germline V lookup: CDR1 MDHEN, CDR2 SYDVKM. V trimming: 4 bases; J trimming: 7 bases; junction bases outside the gene matches: 10. This CDR3 has 15 residues. CDR3 loop: CASSWARAGRNEQFF. CDR3 coding DNA: TGTGCCAGCAGTTGGGCGAGAGCGGGAAGGAATGAGCAGTTCTTC. The variable domain in full, completed from reference TRBV28 and TRBJ2-1, reads DVKVTQSSRYLVKRTGEKVFLECVQDMDHENMFWYRQDPGLGLRLIYFSYDVKMKEKGDIPEGYSVSREKKERFSLILESASTNQTSMYLCASSWARAGRNEQFFGPGTRLTVL.

The chain carries TRBV25-1 and TRBJ1-4; D gene unclear. Germline-derived CDR1 and CDR2 are MGHDK and SYGVNS. CDR3 length: 15 amino acids. V lost 5 bases and J lost 3, with 13 bases in between. The CDR3 reads CASSPPTRSNEKLFF. CDR3 nucleotides: TGTGCCAGCAGTCCCCCCACCAGGTCTAATGAAAAACTGTTTTTT.

This chain connects TRBV2 to TRBJ2-2, with D tentatively TRBD1 (6 bases). Trimming took off 4 bases at V and 1 base at J, with 16 bases between the two ends. Germline V gives CDR1 SNHLY, CDR2 FYNNEI. The length of the CDR3 is 17 residues. CDR3 in DNA: TGTGCCAGCAGTGTTCCATTGTCAGGGGTGAACACCGGGGAGCTGTTTTTT. Its protein product is CASSVPLSGVNTGELFF.

A note on this clone: At one end, the junction sequence differs from germline, possibly due to a read error. The rearrangement links TRBV28 to TRBJ2-4; D is uncertain. CDR1 is MDHEN and CDR2 is SYDVKM in the germline V gene. This CDR3 comprises 14 residues. The CDR3 DNA sequence: TGTGTCAGCAGTTTGGTGGGAGCCAAAAACATTCAGTACTTC. It encodes CVSSLVGAKNIQYF.

This sequence joins TRBV30 and TRBJ2-5; 8 bases line up with TRBD2. The CDR3 is 14 amino acids. Germline assignment: CDR1 GTSNPN and CDR2 SVGIG (reference sequence). V was pared by 2 bases and J by 5 bases, with 7 bases of the junction left unmatched. CDR3 region: CAWSPGTSLETQYF. In DNA, the CDR3 is TGTGCCTGGAGTCCCGGGACTAGTCTGGAGACCCAGTACTTC. Together with reference TRBV30 and TRBJ2-5, the CDR3 gives the full variable domain: SQTIHQWPATLVQPVGSPLSLECTVEGTSNPNLYWYRQAAGRGLQLLFYSVGIGQISSEVPQNLSASRPQDRQFILSSKKLLLSDSGFYLCAWSPGTSLETQYFGPGTRLLVL.

The CDR3 bases are TGTGCCAGCAGTTTTGGGGGTAGCGGGAGCGCTGAGCAGTTCTTC. Protein product: CASSFGGSGSAEQFF. The V call is TRBV28, the J call TRBJ2-1; 9 bases are shared with TRBD2. The CDR3 has 15 amino acids. V lost 3 bases to trimming and J lost 9 bases; unmatched junction nucleotides: 9. CDR1 MDHEN and CDR2 SYDVKM come from the germline V gene.

This chain joins TRBV28 and TRBJ1-3; D is ambiguous. V gave up 4 bases and J gave up 0 bases, with 13 bases separating them. This CDR3 contains 16 residues. In germline, CDR1 is MDHEN, CDR2 SYDVKM. For the CDR3, the DNA is TGTGCCAGCAGTTCGGGCAGAAGGAGCTCTGGAAACACCATATATTTT. This translates into CASSSGRRSSGNTIYF.

CDR3 sequence (DNA): TGTGCCAGCAGTCCTGGGGGACAGCCTAGCAATCAGCCCCAGCATTTT. Its protein is CASSPGGQPSNQPQHF. V and J are TRBV28 and TRBJ1-5; 7 bases are a match to TRBD1. The junction had 7 bases not matched to a gene; V was cut back by 5 bases and J by 0 bases. The CDR3 has 16 amino acids. From germline, CDR1 is MDHEN and CDR2 SYDVKM.

The chain links TRBV7-3 to TRBJ2-1; TRBD2 aligns across 8 bases. Germline V gene data show CDR1 as SGHTA and CDR2 as FQGTGA. V dropped 1 base and J dropped 0; count of bases not matched to a gene: 5. This CDR3 has 17 residues. The CDR3 loop reads CASSLIPSGSSYNEQFF. The CDR3 DNA reads TGTGCCAGCAGCTTAATACCGAGCGGGAGCTCCTACAATGAGCAGTTCTTC.

The CDR3 DNA follows: TGTGCCAGCAGTGGGGGACAGGGGTTTGGCTACACCTTC. Amino acids: CASSGGQGFGYTF. The chain employs TRBV2 and TRBJ1-2, with 10 bases fitting TRBD1. CDR3 length: 13 residues. Germline V gives CDR1 SNHLY, CDR2 FYNNEI. Trimming removed 4 bases from V and 7 bases from J; junction bases left unmatched: 3.

The genes are TRBV5-1 and TRBJ1-2; 7 nucleotides line up with TRBD1. Germline V gene sequence: CDR1 SGHRS, CDR2 YFSETQ. With V trimmed by 3 bases and J by 5 bases, 7 bases remained unmatched. The CDR3 is 14 residues long. The CDR3 nucleotides read TGCGCCAGCAGCTCTAGACAGGGACATTATGGCTACACCTTC. Encoded protein: CASSSRQGHYGYTF.

This chain joins TRBV6-6 and TRBJ2-7, with TRBD2 identical over 11 bases. V gave up 7 bases and J gave up 0 bases; unmatched junction bases: 8. The CDR3 is 16 residues long. Germline V lookup: CDR1 MNHNY, CDR2 SVGAGI (reference sequence). The DNA of the CDR3 is TGTGCCAGCACAACCTCCGGGACTAGCGGCTCCTACGAGCAGTACTTC. Translating gives CASTTSGTSGSYEQYF.

The table lists this clone with a few counts. The chain links TRBV12-5 to TRBJ1-1; D is ambiguous. Germline CDR1 reads LGHNT; CDR2 reads FRNRAP. Deletions cut 5 bases from V and 3 bases from J, with 13 bases between. The CDR3 length is 14 residues. The CDR3 DNA is TGTGCTAGTGGTCCTTTAGGGCGAGACACTGAAGCTTTCTTT. Translating it yields CASGPLGRDTEAFF.

V gene TRBV10-3 combines with J gene TRBJ1-2; a possible D gene is TRBD1 (6 bases). Trimming pared 2 bases from V and 4 bases from J, leaving 11 bases between. Looked up from germline, CDR1 is ENHRY and CDR2 is SYGVKD. The CDR3 runs to 14 residues. The CDR3 coding sequence is TGTGCCATCAGTGAGCAGGGGTTTCTCTATGGCTACACCTTC. Amino acid sequence: CAISEQGFLYGYTF.

The rearrangement links TRBV11-2 to TRBJ2-5; D is unresolved. V shed 1 base and J shed 5 bases, with 14 bases lying between them. Germline CDR1 SGHAT, CDR2 FQNNGV. The CDR3 contains 15 residues. The CDR3 is CASSLVSRSGETQYF. The CDR3 region has the DNA TGTGCCAGCAGCTTAGTAAGCCGGTCCGGCGAGACCCAGTACTTC.

The rearrangement links TRBV6-5 to TRBJ1-1, with 9 bases aligning to TRBD1. The germline CDR1 and CDR2 sequences are MNHEY and SVGAGI. Trimming cost V 5 bases and J 3 bases; bases outside gene matches: 7. The CDR3 is 15 amino acids. The CDR3 loop is CASSADRGSYTEAFF. CDR3 sequence (DNA): TGTGCCAGCAGTGCGGACAGGGGTAGTTACACTGAAGCTTTCTTT.

V is TRBV28 and J is TRBJ1-5; the D gene is possibly TRBD1 (6 bases). CDR3 length: 15 residues. V was cut by 10 bases and J by 6 bases, with 22 bases left in between. Germline CDR1 and CDR2: MDHEN and SYDVKM. In DNA form, the CDR3 reads TGTGCCATCCTCCCTCGAAGGGGGGCCGGTCAGCCCCAGCATTTT. It codes for CAILPRRGAGQPQHF.

The rearrangement links TRBV5-4 to TRBJ2-2, with a weak D call TRBD1 (6 bases). V was pared by 6 bases and J by 7 bases, with 13 bases between. The V gene's germline CDR1 is SGHNT and CDR2 YYREEE (reference sequence). This CDR3 has 13 amino acids. The CDR3 DNA follows: TGTGCCAGCAATCTAAGAGGGGGCGGGGAGCTGTTTTTT. Its protein product is CASNLRGGGELFF.

This chain uses TRBV29-1 with TRBJ1-3, with 7 bases lining up with TRBD1. The CDR3 totals 15 residues. After removal of 0 bases from V and 0 bases from J, the junction contained 2 bases not matched to a gene. Germline assignment: CDR1 SQVTM and CDR2 ANQGSEA. The CDR3 DNA reads as TGCAGCGTTGAAGATTGGACAGGCTCTGGAAACACCATATATTTT. As protein: CSVEDWTGSGNTIYF.

V is TRBV4-3 and J is TRBJ2-3; D gene uncertain. V was cut by 3 bases and J by 2 bases, with 18 bases left in between. The V gene's germline CDR1 is LGHNA and CDR2 YSLEER. The CDR3 extends over 17 amino acids. CDR3 in amino acids: CASSHDRPSSFTDTQYF. The CDR3 nucleotides read TGCGCCAGCAGCCATGATAGACCGTCCTCCTTCACAGATACGCAGTATTTT.

In regard to this clone: At the DNA level, this CDR3 is encoded by other sequences in the same sample as well. The chain uses TRBV5-1 and TRBJ2-3; 12 nucleotides agree with TRBD2. The V gene end was trimmed by 4 bases and the J gene end by 4 bases; junction bases not matched to a gene: 7. The germline V gene encodes CDR1 SGHRS and CDR2 YFSETQ. The CDR3 consists of 16 residues. CDR3: CASSLPLAGGPDTQYF. As DNA, the CDR3 is TGCGCCAGCAGCCTTCCGCTAGCGGGAGGGCCAGATACGCAGTATTTT.

This chain links TRBV5-6 with TRBJ1-1; D is perhaps TRBD1 (6 bases). The ends were cut back, 2 bases at V and 8 bases at J, with 16 bases in the middle. The CDR3 contains 14 residues. CDR1 and CDR2 from the germline V gene are SGHDT and YYEEEE. Here the CDR3 DNA reads TGTGCCAGCAGCTTTTTGTTACGGGGGCCCGAAGCTTTCTTT. Protein product: CASSFLLRGPEAFF.

DNA for the CDR3: TGTGCCTGGTTACCCGGGACTAGCGGCCCCAATGAGCAGTTCTTC. Translation: CAWLPGTSGPNEQFF. V and J are TRBV30 and TRBJ2-1; 11 bases line up with TRBD2. The V gene's germline CDR1 is GTSNPN and CDR2 SVGIG (reference sequence). This CDR3 contains 15 residues. Trimming cost V 5 bases and J 6 bases; bases outside gene matches: 9.

The chain joins TRBV28 to TRBJ1-3, with D hard to call. Germline V gene data show CDR1 as MDHEN and CDR2 as SYDVKM. The germline V and J ends were trimmed by 6 bases and 0 bases, with 12 bases remaining between them. This CDR3 region has 15 residues. In nucleotides, the CDR3 is TGTGCCAGCAGCACGACTGGAAGCTCTGGAAACACCATATATTTT. Encoded protein: CASSTTGSSGNTIYF.